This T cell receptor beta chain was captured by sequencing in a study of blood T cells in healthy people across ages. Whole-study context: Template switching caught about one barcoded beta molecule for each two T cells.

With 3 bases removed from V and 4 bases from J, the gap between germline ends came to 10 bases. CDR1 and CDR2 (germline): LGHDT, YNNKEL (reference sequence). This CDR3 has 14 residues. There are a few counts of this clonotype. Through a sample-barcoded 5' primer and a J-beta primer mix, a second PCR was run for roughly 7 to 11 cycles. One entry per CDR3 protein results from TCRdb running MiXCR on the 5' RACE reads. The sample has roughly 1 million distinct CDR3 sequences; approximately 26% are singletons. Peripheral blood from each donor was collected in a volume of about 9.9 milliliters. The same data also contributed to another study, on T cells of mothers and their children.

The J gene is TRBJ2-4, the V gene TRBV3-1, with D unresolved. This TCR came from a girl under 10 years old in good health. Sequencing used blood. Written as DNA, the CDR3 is TGTGCCAGCAGCCACTCGGGTCAGAAAAACATTCAGTACTTC. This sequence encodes CASSHSGQKNIQYF.